These 28 T cell receptor beta chains originate from one sample sequenced in a study of blood T cell repertoires in COVID-19. Profiling relied on immunoSEQ multiplex PCR, and the TCRdb table lists in-frame clones only, not all of them. The sample shows approximately 240,000 clones, approximately 90% of them seen only once. Sequencing was carried out using PBMCs or T cells enriched from blood (not recorded which). The receptors come from a woman younger than 45 with acute COVID-19.

The chain couples TRBV6-1 to TRBJ2-1; 10 nucleotides match TRBD1. V was clipped by 3 bases and J by 8 bases; unmatched bases: 10. Germline V gene sequence: CDR1 MNHNS, CDR2 SASEGT. The CDR3 sequence is 16 residues long. This CDR3 reads CASSDAKTGGWDEQFF. CDR3 DNA sequence: TGTGCCAGCAGTGATGCTAAGACAGGGGGCTGGGATGAGCAGTTCTTC.

Here the CDR3 DNA reads TGTGCCAGCAGTGAAGGCGGGACAGGAGAAGCTTTCTTT. It specifies CASSEGGTGEAFF. The chain joins TRBV2 to TRBJ1-1; 8 nucleotides align to TRBD1. Unmatched junction bases numbered 3, after V lost 1 base and J lost 8 bases. The CDR3 is made up of 13 amino acids. Germline CDR1 reads SNHLY; CDR2 reads FYNNEI.

The chain joins TRBV18 to TRBJ1-6, with D uncertain. The germline V and J ends were trimmed by 6 bases and 5 bases, with 14 bases remaining between them. The CDR3 contains 15 residues. The germline gives CDR1 KGHSH, CDR2 LQKENI. Here the CDR3 reads CASSPSSRDNSPLHF. The DNA of the CDR3 is TGTGCCAGCTCCCCTTCCTCCCGAGATAATTCACCCCTCCACTTT.

As DNA, the CDR3 is TGTGCCAGTAGTATGGGCACAAGGAACTATGGCTACACCTTC. Translation gives CASSMGTRNYGYTF. J is TRBJ1-2 and V is TRBV19; the D is unclear. The germline V gene encodes CDR1 LNHDA and CDR2 SQIVND (reference sequence). The V gene lost 3 bases and the J gene lost 2 bases, with 10 bases spanning the gap. This CDR3 has 14 residues.

The chain carries TRBV4-3 and TRBJ2-7, with 12 bases matching TRBD2. Trimming at V came to 6 bases and at J to 1 base, leaving 4 bases not matched to a gene. CDR1 and CDR2 (germline): LGHNA, YSLEER. The CDR3 is 15 residues long. The CDR3 sequence: CASSLAGGKSYEQYF. The CDR3 nucleotides are TGCGCCAGCAGTCTAGCGGGAGGGAAATCCTACGAGCAGTACTTC.

This sequence joins TRBV6-1 and TRBJ2-7, with D maybe TRBD1 (5 bases). V lost 3 bases, J lost 2 bases, and 5 bases lay in between. Germline V lookup: CDR1 MNHNS, CDR2 SASEGT. The CDR3 length is 12 residues. CDR3 sequence reads: CASSDRAYEQYF. The CDR3 DNA follows: TGTGCCAGCAGTGACAGGGCCTACGAGCAGTACTTC.

This clone was counted ten times or more. The chain is built from TRBV6-5 and TRBJ1-3; D gene unclear. The V end lost 10 bases, the J end lost 0 bases, and 10 bases lay between the germline ends. The CDR3 extends over 13 amino acids. Germline CDR1 MNHEY, CDR2 SVGAGI. CDR3 nucleotide sequence: TGTGCCACCTTTATGAGCTCTGGAAACACCATATATTTT. Protein product: CATFMSSGNTIYF.

The rearrangement links TRBV10-2 to TRBJ1-3, with 7 bases identical to TRBD1. Trimming cost V 3 bases and J 2 bases; bases outside gene matches: 7. This CDR3 contains 16 residues. CDR1 is WSHSY and CDR2 is SAAADI in the germline V gene. This chain's CDR3 is CASSEGQGVTGNTIYF. CDR3 DNA sequence: TGCGCCAGCAGTGAAGGGCAGGGGGTCACTGGAAACACCATATATTTT.

The V gene is TRBV12-3 or TRBV12-4, the J gene TRBJ2-5, with 12 nucleotides matching TRBD2. Unmatched junction bases numbered 2, after V lost 10 bases and J lost 2 bases. CDR3 size: 13 residues. This CDR3 reads CATGTSGQETQYF. In nucleotides, the CDR3 is TGTGCCACCGGGACTAGCGGGCAAGAGACCCAGTACTTC.

This chain joins TRBV27 and TRBJ2-7, with 14 bases aligning to TRBD2. The germline V gene encodes CDR1 MNHEY and CDR2 SMNVEV (reference sequence). The CDR3 sequence is 19 residues long. V trimming: 4 bases; J trimming: 0 bases; junction bases outside the gene matches: 11. The DNA for the CDR3 is TGTGCCAGCAGTTCCCTGGGACTAGCGGGAGTAATTAGCTCCTACGAGCAGTACTTC. Its translation: CASSSLGLAGVISSYEQYF.

The genes are TRBV6-5 and TRBJ2-3; 7 nucleotides match TRBD2. CDR3 size: 16 residues. CDR1 is MNHEY and CDR2 is SVGAGI in the germline V gene. Trimming removed 4 bases from V and 0 bases from J; junction bases left unmatched: 7. CDR3 region: CASSSGDYPSTDTQYF. The CDR3 DNA follows: TGTGCCAGCAGTTCCGGGGACTACCCTAGCACAGATACGCAGTATTTT.

The chain recombines TRBV29-1 with TRBJ1-1, with D maybe TRBD1 (5 bases). Germline loops: CDR1 SQVTM, CDR2 ANQGSEA. The V end lost 3 bases, the J end lost 1 base, and 9 bases lay between the germline ends. The CDR3 has 13 amino acids. Here the CDR3 reads CSVDRATNTEAFF. CDR3 coding DNA: TGCAGCGTTGACAGGGCAACGAACACTGAAGCTTTCTTT.

The genes are TRBV5-4 and TRBJ1-2, with D tentatively TRBD1 (6 bases). V lost 4 bases, J lost 2 bases, and 12 bases lay in between. Germline assignment: CDR1 SGHNT and CDR2 YYREEE (reference sequence). The CDR3 extends over 14 amino acids. CDR3 DNA: TGTGCCAGCAGCACCCGACAGGTGAACTATGGCTACACCTTC. Amino acid sequence: CASSTRQVNYGYTF.

CDR3 amino acids: CASSHGQLNTEAFF. The CDR3 nucleotides read TGTGCCAGCAGCCATGGACAGTTGAACACTGAAGCTTTCTTT. The chain carries TRBV3-1 (or the pseudogene TRBV3-2) and TRBJ1-1, with a tentative D call TRBD1 (6 bases). This CDR3 is built from 14 residues. V was cut by 3 bases and J by 0 bases, with 8 bases left in between. In germline, CDR1 is LGHDT, CDR2 YNNKEL (reference sequence).

The rearrangement joins TRBV5-4 to TRBJ2-3; 7 bases map to TRBD2. This CDR3 contains 14 residues. Trimming cost V 3 bases and J 0 bases; bases outside gene matches: 1. Germline V lookup: CDR1 SGHNT, CDR2 YYREEE (reference sequence). For the CDR3, the DNA is TGTGCCAGCAGCTCGGGGGGAAGCACAGATACGCAGTATTTT. Encoded protein: CASSSGGSTDTQYF.

The chain couples TRBV19 to TRBJ1-1; no clear D. The V and J ends lost 3 bases and 5 bases respectively, with 13 bases between them. The CDR3 sequence is 14 residues long. The germline V gene encodes CDR1 LNHDA and CDR2 SQIVND (reference sequence). DNA for the CDR3: TGTGCCAGTAGTATCACCCCCGAGGGTACTGAAGCTTTCTTT. This codes for CASSITPEGTEAFF.

This chain connects TRBV7-3 to TRBJ1-1, with 8 bases that match TRBD1. The ends lost 5 bases at V and 4 bases at J; junction bases unmatched: 6. The CDR3 runs to 14 residues. CDR1 is SGHTA and CDR2 is FQGTGA in the germline V gene. CDR3 DNA: TGTGCCAGCAGCCCGACAGGGGCGAGCACTGAAGCTTTCTTT. It yields the protein CASSPTGASTEAFF.

The chain recombines TRBV24-1 with TRBJ2-5; no definite D call. Trimming took 2 bases from V and 1 from J, leaving 7 bases between them. The CDR3 is made up of 14 amino acids. Germline CDR1 KGHDR, CDR2 SFDVKD. CDR3 sequence reads: CATSDYQAQETQYF. The CDR3 DNA follows: TGTGCCACCAGTGATTATCAAGCCCAAGAGACCCAGTACTTC.

The V gene is TRBV7-2, the J gene TRBJ2-7, with 7 bases that match TRBD2. Trimming cost V 3 bases and J 3 bases; bases outside gene matches: 5. Germline CDR1 and CDR2: SGHTA and FQGNSA. This CDR3 has 14 residues. CDR3: CASSLDSSGYEQYF. The CDR3 DNA reads as TGTGCCAGCAGCTTGGACTCTAGCGGCTACGAGCAGTACTTC.

The J gene is TRBJ2-2, the V gene TRBV11-3; possible D gene TRBD2, 5 bases. CDR1 is SGHNT and CDR2 is YENEEA in the germline V gene. V was shortened by 5 bases and J by 4 bases, with 17 bases between the two germline ends. This CDR3 has 16 residues. The CDR3 protein is CASSPRMRAGTGELFF. CDR3 bases: TGTGCCAGCAGCCCCCGTATGAGGGCAGGCACCGGGGAGCTGTTTTTT.

CDR3 sequence reads: CATRPGGAGRVTEAFF. CDR3 sequence (DNA): TGTGCCACCAGGCCAGGGGGCGCGGGCCGCGTCACTGAAGCTTTCTTT. The chain couples TRBV24-1 to TRBJ1-1, with 8 bases matching TRBD1. CDR3 length: 16 residues. Germline V CDR1 and CDR2: KGHDR, SFDVKD. V shed 7 bases, J shed 4 bases, and the junction held 13 bases outside the gene matches.

V and J are TRBV28 and TRBJ2-7; TRBD1 matches at 12 bases. The CDR3 extends over 17 amino acids. CDR1 is MDHEN and CDR2 is SYDVKM in the germline V gene. Losses at the gene ends were 6 bases for V and 0 bases for J; bases not matched to a gene: 9. CDR3 nucleotides: TGTGCCAGCAGGACTGAGCGGGGACAGGGGGCCTCCTACGAGCAGTACTTC. Translation gives CASRTERGQGASYEQYF. The whole variable domain, filled in from reference TRBV28 and TRBJ2-7, reads DVKVTQSSRYLVKRTGEKVFLECVQDMDHENMFWYRQDPGLGLRLIYFSYDVKMKEKGDIPEGYSVSREKKERFSLILESASTNQTSMYLCASRTERGQGASYEQYFGPGTRLTVT.

This clone has more than one count but fewer than ten. The chain links TRBV28 to TRBJ1-1; 8 bases agree with TRBD1. CDR1 is MDHEN, CDR2 SYDVKM, per germline. There are 14 residues in the CDR3. V lost 6 bases to trimming and J lost 4 bases; unmatched junction nucleotides: 7. CDR3 nucleotide sequence: TGTGCCAGCAGCCGGACAGGGCTGGGCACTGAAGCTTTCTTT. Protein product: CASSRTGLGTEAFF.

V is TRBV7-2 and J is TRBJ2-1, with TRBD1 matching 8 bases. J lost 9 bases, V lost 3 bases, and 10 bases had no gene match. The CDR3 loop spans 15 amino acids. Looked up from germline, CDR1 is SGHTA and CDR2 is FQGNSA. CDR3 sequence reads: CASSFRTGISGEQFF. The CDR3 DNA reads TGTGCCAGCAGCTTTAGGACAGGGATCTCCGGTGAGCAGTTCTTC.

The sample holds a few counts of this clone. The chain employs TRBV29-1 and TRBJ2-1, with 7 bases aligning to TRBD1. The CDR3 loop spans 15 amino acids. The germline V gene has CDR1 SQVTM and CDR2 ANQGSEA. V lost 3 bases, J lost 7 bases, and 12 bases stayed unmatched. CDR3 region: CSVDARQGVRNEQFF. In DNA, the CDR3 is TGCAGCGTTGATGCCCGGCAGGGGGTTAGGAATGAGCAGTTCTTC.

V and J are TRBV7-6 and TRBJ2-1, with 8 bases that match TRBD1. Germline CDR1 SGHVS, CDR2 FNYEAQ. The CDR3 totals 13 residues. The J segment lost 9 bases and the V segment lost 5 bases, leaving 6 bases of the junction unmatched. The CDR3: CASSRLQGGEQFF. In nucleotides, the CDR3 is TGTGCCAGCAGCAGACTACAGGGGGGTGAGCAGTTCTTC.

This sequence joins TRBV10-3 and TRBJ1-3, with 9 bases lining up with TRBD1. CDR3 length equals 13 residues. Germline values: CDR1 ENHRY, CDR2 SYGVKD. V gave up 11 bases and J gave up 6 bases; unmatched junction bases: 8. The CDR3 DNA follows: TGTGCCGTTGCCGGGACAGGGAAAAACACCATATATTTT. Its translation is CAVAGTGKNTIYF.

The CDR3 sequence is CASSSSGRMDEQFF. The CDR3 DNA sequence: TGTGCCAGCAGTTCTAGCGGGAGAATGGATGAGCAGTTCTTC. The V gene is TRBV28, the J gene TRBJ2-1; 10 positions match TRBD2. V shed 4 bases and J 8 bases; nucleotides not matched to a gene: 5. The CDR3 covers 14 residues. The germline gives CDR1 MDHEN, CDR2 SYDVKM.